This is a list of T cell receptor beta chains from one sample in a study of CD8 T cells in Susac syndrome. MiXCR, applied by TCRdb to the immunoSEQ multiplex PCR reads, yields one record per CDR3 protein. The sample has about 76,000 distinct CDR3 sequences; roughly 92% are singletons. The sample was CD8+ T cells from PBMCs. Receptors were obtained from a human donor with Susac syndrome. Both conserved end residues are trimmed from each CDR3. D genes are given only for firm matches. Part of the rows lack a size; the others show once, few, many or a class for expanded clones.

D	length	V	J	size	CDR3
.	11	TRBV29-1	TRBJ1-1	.	SVETQLNTEAF
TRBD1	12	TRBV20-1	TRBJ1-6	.	SARDRTGDSPLH
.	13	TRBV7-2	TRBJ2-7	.	ASSLASGGVYEQY
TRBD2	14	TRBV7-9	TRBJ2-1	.	ASSLGAGANYNEQF
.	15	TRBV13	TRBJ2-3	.	ASSSRSLRWGTDTQY
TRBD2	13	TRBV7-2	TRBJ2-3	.	ASSLVAGGTDTQY
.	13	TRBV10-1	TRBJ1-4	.	ASSEPQGSNEKLF
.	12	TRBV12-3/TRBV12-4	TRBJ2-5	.	ASSLQIGQETQY
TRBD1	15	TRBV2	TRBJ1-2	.	ASQGNFYRGHGYGYT
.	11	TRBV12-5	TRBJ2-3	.	ASGLPPKDTQY
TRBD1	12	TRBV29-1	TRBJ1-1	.	SAEGGASNTEAF
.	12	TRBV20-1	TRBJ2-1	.	SASYYNTLSEQF
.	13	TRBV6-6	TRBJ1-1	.	ASSYSVAGNTEAF
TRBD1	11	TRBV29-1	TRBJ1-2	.	SAPGQGVYGYT
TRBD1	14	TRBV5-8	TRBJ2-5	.	ASSFGTGTYQETQY
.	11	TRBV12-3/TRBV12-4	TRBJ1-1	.	AIKDSEVSEAF
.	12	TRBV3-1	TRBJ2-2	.	ASSPIPNTGELF
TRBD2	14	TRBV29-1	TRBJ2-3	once	SVSGLAGRPTDTQY
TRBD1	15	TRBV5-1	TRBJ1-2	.	ASSLGQGAMRSYGYT
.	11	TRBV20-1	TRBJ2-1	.	SASFLAVSEQF
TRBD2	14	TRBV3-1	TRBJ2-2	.	ASSPALSGGAGELF
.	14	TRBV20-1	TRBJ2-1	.	SARDLAGSARNEQF
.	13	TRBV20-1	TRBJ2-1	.	SARYRGAPYNEQF
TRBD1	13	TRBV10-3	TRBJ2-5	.	AISEDRGARETQY
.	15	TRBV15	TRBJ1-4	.	ATSRYLMTARNEKLF
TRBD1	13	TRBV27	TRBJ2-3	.	ASSPTGAGTDTQY
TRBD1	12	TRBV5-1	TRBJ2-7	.	ASSLVGQAYEQY
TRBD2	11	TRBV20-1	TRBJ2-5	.	SARGLAEETQY
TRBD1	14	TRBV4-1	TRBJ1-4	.	ASSQTTGDLREKLF
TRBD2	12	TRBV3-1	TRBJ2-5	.	ASTTTSGQETQY
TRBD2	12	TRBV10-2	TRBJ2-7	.	ASRLAGDNYEQY
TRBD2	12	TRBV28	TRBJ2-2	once	ASSARGGTGELF
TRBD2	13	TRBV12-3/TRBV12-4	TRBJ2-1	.	ASNTGTSWNNEQF
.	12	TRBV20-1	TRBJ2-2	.	SARVQGSTGELF
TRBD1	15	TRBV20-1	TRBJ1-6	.	SARDGDSLGNWSPLH
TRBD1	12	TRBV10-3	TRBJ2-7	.	AIRPDRAGHEQY
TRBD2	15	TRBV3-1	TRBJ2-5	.	ASSPTSSLAVGETQY
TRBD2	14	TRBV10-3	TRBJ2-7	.	AISSFSGGPSYEQY
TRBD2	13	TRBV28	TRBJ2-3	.	ASRGIAGVTDTQY
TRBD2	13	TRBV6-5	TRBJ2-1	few	ASSYAGGRVDEQF
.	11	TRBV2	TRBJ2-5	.	ASRKQEGETQY
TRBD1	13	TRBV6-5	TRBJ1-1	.	ASNNGWRGRPEAF
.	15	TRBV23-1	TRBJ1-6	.	ASSQIIQEGPDSPLH
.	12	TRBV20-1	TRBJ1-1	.	SANTAGKNTEAF
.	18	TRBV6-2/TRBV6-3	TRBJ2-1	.	ASSYSIATLVRFGFNEQF
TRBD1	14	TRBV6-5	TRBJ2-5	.	ASSFIPGQGWETQY
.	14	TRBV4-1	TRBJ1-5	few	ASSQEWKGGNQPQH
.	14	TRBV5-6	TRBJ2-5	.	ASSLERWGGGETQY
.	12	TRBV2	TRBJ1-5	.	ASSEFTGNQPQH
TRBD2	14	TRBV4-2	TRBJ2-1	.	ASSRRGLVTYNEQF